This T cell receptor beta chain was sequenced during a study of blood T cell repertoires in COVID-19 (dated by TCRdb to the early 2020s). Regarding the research as a whole: The collaborator samples originated in the United States, Italy and Spain and spanned the acute and convalescent phases of COVID-19. The material from the prospective study consisted of cDNA or gDNA derived from T cells, B-cell-depleted T cells, or PBMCs. Deeply sampled blood TCRbeta repertoires from subjects exposed to, actively infected with, or recovered from COVID-19 were included in the dataset. A freely available public database, intended as a resource for researchers studying the immune response to SARS-CoV-2, is where the repertoires were released. Samples were obtained from the ongoing ImmuneRACE study (first 160 participants) and from roughly 1,300 subjects provided by 6 global collaborators. Nearly every sample came with metadata listing a de-identified subject ID, COVID-19 status, age in years and sex. Where HLA class I and class II types were available, the types were taken from metadata supplied by the sample provider, not from assay-based typing. What the work shows at the level of the full study, not this receptor alone: How much clinical and demographic metadata was included differed by source and by participant, and the metadata was provided uncurated.

In the prospective study, participants were roughly 18 to 90 years old, resided in 20 to 30 geographic areas of the United States, and were enrolled through a virtual design. To assign participants to cohorts, the prospective study relied on clinical history that participants themselves reported in a screening survey and a study questionnaire. Recovered participants in ImmuneRACE Cohort 3 were defined as having two consecutive negative NP/OP PCR tests, clearance from a healthcare professional, or resolution of symptoms. In the prospective study, whole blood, serum and a nasopharyngeal or oropharyngeal swab were collected from each participant by mobile phlebotomists. Additional blood draws and questionnaires over an approximately 2-month period could optionally be provided by prospective study participants. Prospective study blood samples were shipped either frozen or at room temperature before DNA extraction.

The immunoSEQ Assay, a bias-controlled multiplex PCR, was used to amplify TCRbeta CDR3 regions from genomic DNA. The paper's processing steps were these. Nucleated cell counts per sample were estimated from amplification of reference gene primers within the assay. To quantify the absolute abundance of each unique TCRbeta CDR3 rearrangement, sequence reads were collapsed and filtered. For each sample, productive Simpson clonality was calculated as the square root of Simpson's diversity index across productive rearrangements. Not all clones reach the TCRdb copy of this immuneACCESS table, which keeps in-frame sequences only. Checked studies attribute under half of the gap to unresolved V genes and leave the rest unexplained. For V, J and clone size, that table is used; D and trimming come from the DNA. Across this sample there are over 250,000 clones, with around nine tenths seen only once. The ten biggest clones cover approximately 2% of the sample.

The CDR3 runs 16 amino acids, cysteine and phenylalanine included. Of the read, only the CDR3 DNA is kept; its 48 bases are in frame from base 1. The junction shows trimming of 3 bases on V and 1 base on J, plus 14 bases between the germline ends. The germline V gene provides CDR1 KGHSH and CDR2 LQKENI. Worth noting for this clone: Its antigen is currently not known. No much larger clone is present one base from it, and per-base qualities are unavailable.

Material: PBMCs or T cells enriched from blood (not recorded which). The sequence links TRBV18 to TRBJ2-3; TRBD2 is possibly the D segment (7 matching bases). This receptor was identified in a woman aged 60 to 75 who had recovered from COVID-19. The CDR3 region has the sequence CASSPLAEGGTDTQYF. The DNA sequence reads TGTGCCAGCTCACCTCTAGCGGAGGGGGGCACAGATACGCAGTATTTT.